What follows is one T cell receptor beta chain and its context. Profiled with immunoSEQ multiplex PCR; TCRdb holds only in-frame clones, not every one. The sample carries some 290,000 clones, under 90% recorded once. The data were obtained in a study of blood T cell repertoires in COVID-19. Across the whole study: Collection of acute and convalescent COVID-19 samples took place in the United States, Italy and Spain. The analysed material was cDNA or gDNA that came from T cells, B-cell-depleted T cells, or PBMCs.

The Seattle patients, enrolled during active infection, were followed longitudinally. Germline V lookup: CDR1 WNHNN, CDR2 SYGVQD (reference sequence). V was trimmed by 6 bases and J by 8 bases, leaving 14 bases between them. This CDR3 has 14 amino acids. The source of this sequence is a woman in her 30s with COVID-19, enrolled during active disease. Specimen: peripheral blood. This rearrangement joins TRBV10-1 to TRBJ1-6; tentative D call: TRBD1 (6 bases). CDR3 sequence reads: CASSTGTRDSPLHF. CDR3 sequence (DNA): TGCGCCAGCAGCACCGGGACACGGGATTCACCCCTCCACTTT.